One sample yielded the 2 T cell receptor beta chains listed below, sequenced in a study of CD8 T cells in ankylosing spondylitis. TCRdb analysed the 5' RACE reads with MiXCR anew, one entry per CDR3 protein. The sample shows about 240,000 distinct CDR3 sequences, around 9.2% of them seen only once. The material sequenced was blood, either unsorted or a sorted T cell fraction (not recorded which). These receptors were obtained from a male donor with ankylosing spondylitis or in good health (not recorded which).

This clonotype was observed a few times. This chain joins TRBV7-2 and TRBJ2-7; no reliable D call. The CDR3 loop spans 15 amino acids. From germline, CDR1 is SGHTA and CDR2 FQGNSA. V was shortened by 2 bases and J by 6 bases, with 17 bases between the two germline ends. The CDR3 DNA reads as TGTGCCAGCAGCTTACGCTCGCGCGGAAGATCCGAGCAGTACTTC. This sequence encodes CASSLRSRGRSEQYF.

This clonotype was observed a handful of times. The chain recombines TRBV30 with TRBJ1-5; 7 bases match TRBD1. The CDR3 runs 14 residues. Looked up from germline, CDR1 is GTSNPN and CDR2 is SVGIG (reference sequence). Losses at the gene ends were 3 bases for V and 4 bases for J; bases not matched to a gene: 6. The CDR3 DNA reads TGTGCCTGGAGCGGCGGGACAGAGAATCAGCCCCAGCATTTT. Amino acids: CAWSGGTENQPQHF.